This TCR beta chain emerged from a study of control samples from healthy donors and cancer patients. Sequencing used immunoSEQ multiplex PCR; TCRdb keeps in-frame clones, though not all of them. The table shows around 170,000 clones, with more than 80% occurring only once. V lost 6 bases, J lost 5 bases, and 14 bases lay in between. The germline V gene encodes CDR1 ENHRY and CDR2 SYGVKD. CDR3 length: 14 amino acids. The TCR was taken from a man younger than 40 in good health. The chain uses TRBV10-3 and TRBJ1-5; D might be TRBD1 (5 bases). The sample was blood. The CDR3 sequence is CAIRGEGTHQPQHF. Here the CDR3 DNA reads TGTGCCATCAGGGGGGAAGGCACCCATCAGCCCCAGCATTTT.